Listed below are T cell receptor beta chains from one sample, sequenced in a study of T cell repertoires in cytomegalovirus infection. TCRdb analysed the reads with MiXCR anew, one entry per CDR3 protein. The sample records approximately 990,000 distinct CDR3 sequences, around 31% being singletons. These receptors' targets are unknown. Specimen: cultured CD8+ T cells from PBMCs, collected from culture after CMV antigen stimulation. Receptor source: a human donor in good health (CMV status not recorded). Some clones in this sample may be carry-over from other donors' samples. Both conserved end residues are part of each CDR3. A D gene is named only where the DNA matches it firmly. The listing skips clone size in some rows; elsewhere it reads once, few, many or a size class.

d_gene	abundance	v_gene	j_gene	CDR3nt	CDR3aa
.	.	TRBV27	TRBJ1-1	TGTGCCAGCAGTTCAGACAGTAGGGACGCTGAAGCTTTCTTT	CASSSDSRDAEAFF
TRBD1	.	TRBV7-2	TRBJ1-2	TGTGCCAGCAGCTTTCTCCAGACAGGGGACTATGGCTACACCTTC	CASSFLQTGDYGYTF
.	.	TRBV6-2/TRBV6-3	TRBJ1-1	TGTGCCAGCAGTTACGGCGGGGCAGTTCGGAACACTGAAGCTTTCTTT	CASSYGGAVRNTEAFF
.	.	TRBV6-5	TRBJ2-6	TGTGCCAGCAGTTACTCCAGGTTTGGGGCCAACGTCCTGACTTTC	CASSYSRFGANVLTF
.	.	TRBV27	TRBJ2-2	TGTGCCAGCTGGTTCTCCGGGGAGCTGTTTTTT	CASWFSGELFF
TRBD1	.	TRBV7-9	TRBJ1-6	TGTGCCAGCAGCTACGGGGACAGGGGATATTCACCCCTCCACTTT	CASSYGDRGYSPLHF
TRBD1	.	TRBV7-2	TRBJ2-7	TGTGCCAGCAGCCTTCTAGGGCAGGGGGCCTACGAGCAGTACTTC	CASSLLGQGAYEQYF
.	.	TRBV4-1	TRBJ2-5	TGCGCCAGCAGCCAAGTTTCAGGGCCCCAAGAGACCCAGTACTTC	CASSQVSGPQETQYF
.	.	TRBV7-9	TRBJ2-1	TGTGCCAGCAGCCAGACTAGCTCCTACAATGAGCAGTTCTTC	CASSQTSSYNEQFF
.	.	TRBV6-5	TRBJ2-2	TGTGCCAGCAGTTACTACGCAGCAGGAAGCACCGGGGAGCTGTTTTTT	CASSYYAAGSTGELFF
TRBD2	few	TRBV7-6	TRBJ2-1	TGTGCCAGCAGCTTAGTAGGACTAGCGGGATCCTACAATGAGCAGTTCTTC	CASSLVGLAGSYNEQFF
.	many	TRBV5-1	TRBJ2-7	TGCGCCAGCAGCTTGCACAGGGCCTACGAGCAGTACTTC	CASSLHRAYEQYF
.	few	TRBV9	TRBJ1-5	TGTGCCAGCAGCGTAGGCGAGGGCAATCAGCCCCAGCATTTT	CASSVGEGNQPQHF
TRBD2	.	TRBV5-5	TRBJ2-2	TGTGCCAGCAGTCACCCGGGGGAGGGCACCGGGGAGCTGTTTTTT	CASSHPGEGTGELFF
.	.	TRBV2	TRBJ1-4	TGTGCCAGCATCTCAACTAATGAAAAACTGTTTTTT	CASISTNEKLFF
TRBD1	.	TRBV6-5	TRBJ1-6	TGTGCCAGCAAGGACAGGGATCCTTCACCCCTCCACTTT	CASKDRDPSPLHF
.	.	TRBV6-2/TRBV6-3	TRBJ1-2	TGTGCCAGCACCTTCGAACCCCCGCGGGACCTCAAGTTGAATGGCTACACCTTC	CASTFEPPRDLKLNGYTF
.	few	TRBV3-1	TRBJ2-2	TGTGCCAGCCAGAAAAACACCGGGGAGCTGTTTTTT	CASQKNTGELFF
TRBD1	many	TRBV7-8	TRBJ1-5	TGTGCCAGCAGGGACAGGGGAATTTATCAGCCCCAGCATTTT	CASRDRGIYQPQHF
.	once	TRBV2	TRBJ1-4	TGTGCCAGCAGTGTCAAGATTGGTGAAAAACTGTTTTTT	CASSVKIGEKLFF
.	.	TRBV7-8	TRBJ1-5	TGTGCCAGCAGCCCGCGGGGGTTGGGGGTTCAGCCCCAGCATTTT	CASSPRGLGVQPQHF
TRBD1	.	TRBV6-1	TRBJ1-1	TGTGCCAGCAGCTCGGGACAGCTCTACTTGGCTTTCTTT	CASSSGQLYLAFF
TRBD2	.	TRBV6-4	TRBJ2-1	TGTGCCAGCAGCTTGCGGGGGGGCCCGGATGAGCAGTTCTTC	CASSLRGGPDEQFF
TRBD2	many	TRBV27	TRBJ2-2	TGTGCCAGCAGTTCAACCGGGACTAGCGGTAGGACCGGGGAGCTGTTTTTT	CASSSTGTSGRTGELFF
.	.	TRBV7-6	TRBJ2-3	TGTGCCAGCAGCTCTAGTGGTCGGCCTTACACAGATACGCAGTTTTTT	CASSSSGRPYTDTQFF
TRBD1	.	TRBV20-1	TRBJ1-2	TGCAGTGCTCGGGACAGGGCTACGGATGGCTACACCTTC	CSARDRATDGYTF
.	.	TRBV7-6	TRBJ2-3	TGTGCCAGCAGCTTAGACCCCATGGGGGTTGAAGCGCAGTATTTT	CASSLDPMGVEAQYF
TRBD1	.	TRBV9	TRBJ1-1	TGTGCCAGCAGCGTAGCCAGACAGGGAAGCACTGAAGCTTTCTTT	CASSVARQGSTEAFF
.	many	TRBV6-1	TRBJ2-7	TGTGCCAGCAGTGAGCCAGACTACTCCTACGAGCAGTACTTC	CASSEPDYSYEQYF
.	.	TRBV7-4	TRBJ1-2	TGTGCCAGCAGCTACCAGCCTCGGGGGTATGGCTACACCTTC	CASSYQPRGYGYTF
.	.	TRBV11-1	TRBJ1-5	TGTGCCAGCAGCTTATGGTTGTCCTTCATTAACCCTAGCAATCAGCCCCAGCATTTT	CASSLWLSFINPSNQPQHF
.	.	TRBV7-3	TRBJ2-1	TGTGCCAGCAGCTTAACGCCAGAGTACAATGAGCAGTTCTTC	CASSLTPEYNEQFF
.	few	TRBV27	TRBJ1-2	TGTGCCAGCAGTCCGGGTATTAACTATGGCTACACCTTC	CASSPGINYGYTF
.	many	TRBV12-3/TRBV12-4	TRBJ2-7	TGTGCCAGCAGCCCGGGACATTACGAGCAGTACTTC	CASSPGHYEQYF
.	few	TRBV12-5	TRBJ1-1	TGTGCTAGTGACCCGGTAGGGCGCCACAGTGAAGCTTTCTTT	CASDPVGRHSEAFF
TRBD2	.	TRBV4-1	TRBJ2-1	TGCGCCAGCAGCCAAGACTACGTAACGGGGGGGAACAATGAGCAGTTCTTC	CASSQDYVTGGNNEQFF
.	.	TRBV27	TRBJ1-1	TGTGCCAGCAGTTTAAATGTGAATAGGGACACTGAAGCTTTCTTT	CASSLNVNRDTEAFF
.	few	TRBV6-5	TRBJ1-2	TGTGCCAGCAGTCCCGTGGGCGGAACTAACTATGGCTACACCTTC	CASSPVGGTNYGYTF
TRBD1	many	TRBV7-2	TRBJ2-1	TGTGCCAGTACCGGGACAGAGTTCTACAATGAGCAGTTCTTC	CASTGTEFYNEQFF
TRBD2	many	TRBV7-2	TRBJ2-5	TGTGCCAGCAGCCCCCGGGCTAGCGGGGGGGCTTTTGAAGAGACCCAGTACTTC	CASSPRASGGAFEETQYF
.	.	TRBV7-2	TRBJ2-7	TGTGCCAGCAGCTTATTCCTAGAGTACGAGCAGTACTTC	CASSLFLEYEQYF
.	.	TRBV10-3	TRBJ1-2	TGTGCCACTCAGGGGATATCGAACCTTAACTATGGCTACACCTTC	CATQGISNLNYGYTF
TRBD2	once	TRBV19	TRBJ2-1	TGTGCCAGTAGTCTCAGCGGGGGGTTTAGCTCCTACAATGAGCAGTTCTTC	CASSLSGGFSSYNEQFF
TRBD2	.	TRBV2	TRBJ2-3	TGTGCCATGCTAGCGGGCCGCACAGATACGCAGTATTTT	CAMLAGRTDTQYF
.	.	TRBV6-2/TRBV6-3	TRBJ2-1	TGTGCCAGCAGCCCCTTTGGGGGGCCCAACAACAATGAGCAGTTCTTC	CASSPFGGPNNNEQFF
.	few	TRBV10-3	TRBJ2-1	TGTGCCATCAGTGAATTAGGGGATGAGCAGTTCTTC	CAISELGDEQFF